Below, 9 T cell receptor beta chains from the same sample are listed, as sequenced in a study of blood T cell repertoires in COVID-19 (TCRdb year 2020). Receptors were amplified or captured by the immunoSEQ multiplex PCR assay. What TCRdb holds here is the immuneACCESS table cut down to in-frame rearrangements. Part of the clones is not present; checked against another copy, under half of the missing clones reflect an unresolved V gene, and the others are unexplained. Present in this sample are under 200,000 clones, roughly 80% of which were seen just once. The ten largest clonotypes hold 5.6% of the sample. Sequencing was done on a sample of PBMCs or T cells enriched from blood (not recorded which). The receptor set was obtained from a woman in her 40s with acute COVID-19.

The chain couples TRBV5-4 to TRBJ2-1; 14 bases are shared with TRBD2. CDR3 length: 15 residues. Germline V gene lookup returns CDR1 SGHNT and CDR2 YYREEE (reference sequence). V shed 1 base, J shed 8 bases, and the junction held 2 bases outside the gene matches. The CDR3 here is CASSLRLAGGDEQFF. CDR3 bases: TGTGCCAGCAGCTTGAGACTAGCGGGAGGGGATGAGCAGTTCTTC.

The chain employs TRBV19 and TRBJ1-5; D might be TRBD1 (6 bases). Trimming took 5 bases from V and 3 from J, leaving 11 bases between them. The V gene's germline CDR1 is LNHDA and CDR2 SQIVND (reference sequence). The CDR3 covers 14 residues. The CDR3 nucleotides are TGTGCCAGTAGTCTTACAGGGTACAATCAGCCCCAGCATTTT. It yields the protein CASSLTGYNQPQHF.

The chain carries TRBV7-2 and TRBJ2-7; 10 bases agree with TRBD2. Germline CDR1 is SGHTA and CDR2 is FQGNSA. V dropped 5 bases and J dropped 4; count of bases not matched to a gene: 5. The CDR3 is 14 residues long. CDR3: CASSPTSGKYEQYF. CDR3 DNA sequence: TGTGCCAGCAGCCCTACTAGCGGGAAATACGAGCAGTACTTC. The whole variable domain, remainder taken from reference TRBV7-2 and TRBJ2-7, is GAGVSQSPSNKVTEKGKDVELRCDPISGHTALYWYRQSLGQGLEFLIYFQGNSAPDKSGLPSDRFSAERTGGSVSTLTIQRTQQEDSAVYLCASSPTSGKYEQYFGPGTRLTVT.

The chain joins TRBV7-9 to TRBJ2-4; D ambiguous. Trimming took 3 bases from V and 10 from J, leaving 16 bases between them. Germline CDR1 SEHNR, CDR2 FQNEAQ (reference sequence). CDR3 length: 14 residues. The CDR3 protein is CASSLGSPLGIQYF. The CDR3 nucleotides read TGTGCCAGCAGCTTGGGTAGCCCCCTCGGGATTCAGTACTTC.

V and J are TRBV25-1 and TRBJ1-2, with D perhaps TRBD1 (6 bases). The germline gives CDR1 MGHDK, CDR2 SYGVNS. The CDR3 consists of 15 residues. Trimming cost V 2 bases and J 2 bases, with 12 bases left between them. In nucleotides, the CDR3 is TGTGCCAGCAGTGAACCCGGGGGGGCCAACTATGGCTACACCTTC. Protein sequence: CASSEPGGANYGYTF.

The chain recombines TRBV6-1 with TRBJ1-5; TRBD1 agrees at 9 bases. With V trimmed by 0 bases and J by 6 bases, 9 bases remained unmatched. This CDR3 is built from 17 residues. Germline CDR1 reads MNHNS; CDR2 reads SASEGT. The CDR3 reads CASSEARSVQGAQPQHF. The CDR3 DNA reads TGTGCCAGCAGTGAAGCCCGGTCGGTACAGGGGGCTCAGCCCCAGCATTTT.

The chain joins TRBV5-4 to TRBJ2-5, with TRBD2 as a possible D gene (5 bases). There are 15 residues in the CDR3. V was shortened by 5 bases and J by 0 bases, with 14 bases between the two germline ends. Germline V gene data show CDR1 as SGHNT and CDR2 as YYREEE (reference sequence). The CDR3 sequence is CASRSAAGHQETQYF. The CDR3 bases are TGTGCCAGCAGGTCGGCCGCGGGTCACCAAGAGACCCAGTACTTC.

The V and J genes are TRBV9 and TRBJ2-2; 9 bases are shared with TRBD2. Germline CDR1 SGDLS, CDR2 YYNGEE. The CDR3 extends over 16 amino acids. V lost 3 bases and J lost 0; bases outside the gene matches: 3. CDR3 nucleotide sequence: TGTGCCAGCAGCGACGCGGGGGGGCCGAACACCGGGGAGCTGTTTTTT. Translating gives CASSDAGGPNTGELFF.

This clone was detected many times. V and J are TRBV27 and TRBJ2-7, with TRBD2 identical over 12 bases. V was pared by 3 bases and J by 4 bases, with 7 bases of the junction left unmatched. Germline V CDR1 and CDR2: MNHEY, SMNVEV (reference sequence). This CDR3 has 16 amino acids. The CDR3 DNA follows: TGTGCCAGCAGTTTTAACGGACTAGCGGGACCGTACGAGCAGTACTTC. This encodes CASSFNGLAGPYEQYF.